The 32 T cell receptor beta chains reported below all come from one sample, sequenced in a study of cytomegalovirus exposure and HLA in healthy donors. The assay was immunoSEQ multiplex PCR, and TCRdb's table has in-frame clones only and misses some. The table has 220,000 or so clones, roughly 88% seen once. Input material: PBMCs. The receptor set was obtained from a woman aged 25-40 years in good health and CMV-seropositive.

The rearrangement uses TRBV6-5 and TRBJ2-1; 10 positions match TRBD1. V was clipped by 6 bases and J by 7 bases; unmatched bases: 6. From germline, CDR1 is MNHEY and CDR2 SVGAGI. The CDR3 extends over 14 amino acids. CDR3 in amino acids: CASSYGDRGNEQFF. The CDR3 bases are TGTGCCAGCAGCTATGGGGACAGGGGTAATGAGCAGTTCTTC.

This chain joins TRBV2 and TRBJ2-1; 11 nucleotides match TRBD2. This CDR3 is 17 amino acids long. V lost 2 bases to trimming and J lost 7 bases; unmatched junction nucleotides: 10. Germline V gene sequence: CDR1 SNHLY, CDR2 FYNNEI. The CDR3 is CASSELRTSGSKNEQFF. In nucleotides, the CDR3 is TGTGCCAGCAGTGAACTGAGGACTAGCGGGTCAAAGAATGAGCAGTTCTTC.

This chain joins TRBV2 and TRBJ2-1; weak D call: TRBD1 (6 bases). Germline V gene lookup returns CDR1 SNHLY and CDR2 FYNNEI. Trimming left V 9 bases short and J 4 bases short, with 13 bases between. The CDR3 extends over 13 amino acids. CDR3 sequence: CASKQGFYNEQFF. CDR3 nucleotide sequence: TGTGCCAGTAAACAGGGCTTTTACAATGAGCAGTTCTTC.

The rearrangement joins TRBV30 to TRBJ1-2; D gene unclear. V lost 8 bases and J 2 bases, leaving 9 bases between the germline ends. This CDR3 contains 11 residues. CDR1 and CDR2 (germline): GTSNPN, SVGIG (reference sequence). CDR3 in DNA: TGTGCCCACGGAGAGAACTATGGCTACACCTTC. This codes for CAHGENYGYTF.

The chain recombines TRBV29-1 with TRBJ1-5; TRBD1 is a possible D gene (6 bases). The germline gives CDR1 SQVTM, CDR2 ANQGSEA. This CDR3 has 12 residues. V lost 5 bases and J lost 2, with 7 bases in between. CDR3 sequence: CSVRQGNQPQHF. CDR3 DNA sequence: TGCAGCGTTCGACAGGGCAATCAGCCCCAGCATTTT.

This chain links TRBV30 with TRBJ1-1; 8 bases are shared with TRBD1. J gave up 4 bases and V 4 bases, and 8 bases lay outside the gene matches. CDR1 and CDR2 from the germline V gene are GTSNPN and SVGIG (reference sequence). This CDR3 comprises 14 residues. CDR3 nucleotides: TGTGCCTGGACTCTCAGGGGGCTAGTCACTGAAGCTTTCTTT. As protein: CAWTLRGLVTEAFF.

V is TRBV14 and J is TRBJ2-1; 8 positions agree with TRBD2. Germline lookup yields CDR1 SGHDN and CDR2 FVKESK. Germline trimming cut 6 bases from V and 4 bases from J; bases unmatched to any gene: 8. This CDR3 has 15 residues. This CDR3 reads CASRLTSGGYNEQFF. The CDR3 nucleotides are TGTGCCAGCAGACTTACTAGCGGAGGGTACAATGAGCAGTTCTTC.

The chain couples TRBV27 to TRBJ2-1, with a tentative D call TRBD2 (5 bases). Germline V gives CDR1 MNHEY, CDR2 SMNVEV (reference sequence). This CDR3 has 15 residues. V shed 2 bases and J shed 3 bases, with 11 bases lying between them. CDR3 amino acids: CASSLNGENYNEQFF. In DNA, the CDR3 is TGTGCCAGCAGTTTAAACGGGGAAAACTACAATGAGCAGTTCTTC.

This chain joins TRBV5-8 and TRBJ2-1, with D maybe TRBD2 (6 bases). V lost 1 base to trimming and J lost 11 bases, with 10 bases between them. Germline V gene data show CDR1 as SGHTS and CDR2 as YDEGEE. This CDR3 contains 12 residues. CDR3 DNA sequence: TGTGCCAGCAGCTTGTATCTAGCGCAGCAGTTCTTC. This gives the protein CASSLYLAQQFF.

The rearrangement uses TRBV4-3 and TRBJ2-2, with TRBD1 matching 10 bases. This CDR3 is built from 18 residues. In germline, CDR1 is LGHNA, CDR2 YSLEER. V was pared by 0 bases and J by 4 bases, with 8 bases of the junction left unmatched. The CDR3 loop is CASSQDVTGGDGTGELFF. CDR3 nucleotide sequence: TGCGCCAGCAGCCAAGATGTGACAGGGGGCGATGGCACCGGGGAGCTGTTTTTT.

The V call is TRBV7-9, the J call TRBJ1-1; weak D call: TRBD1 (5 bases). Trimming removed 3 bases from V and 3 bases from J, with 11 bases in between. Germline CDR1 is SEHNR and CDR2 is FQNEAQ (reference sequence). The CDR3 totals 14 residues. The CDR3, as DNA: TGTGCCAGCAGCTTGGGGGGTGTGGACACTGAAGCTTTCTTT. Encoded protein: CASSLGGVDTEAFF.

This chain uses TRBV7-9 with TRBJ2-1, with 11 bases aligning to TRBD1. J gave up 7 bases and V 5 bases, and 7 bases lay outside the gene matches. The germline V gene has CDR1 SEHNR and CDR2 FQNEAQ (reference sequence). This CDR3 comprises 15 residues. CDR3 protein: CASSPRTGGLNEQFF. CDR3 DNA: TGTGCCAGCAGCCCGAGGACAGGGGGCTTGAATGAGCAGTTCTTC.

The J gene is TRBJ2-7, the V gene TRBV7-9; D call uncertain. This CDR3 is 11 amino acids long. From germline, CDR1 is SEHNR and CDR2 FQNEAQ (reference sequence). Trimming removed 4 bases at V and 7 bases at J, with 8 bases between. DNA of the CDR3: TGTGCCAGCAGCTCCCTAGGAGAGCAGTACTTC. Protein: CASSSLGEQYF.

V and J are TRBV30 and TRBJ1-2, with a possible D match to TRBD1 (5 bases). The CDR3 spans 12 residues. CDR1 is GTSNPN, CDR2 SVGIG, per germline (reference sequence). Between the trimmed V and J ends, which lost 8 bases and 0 bases, there was a span of 10 bases. CDR3 residues: CALRGPNYGYTF. The CDR3 DNA is TGTGCCCTCCGGGGCCCTAACTATGGCTACACCTTC.

The J gene is TRBJ1-2, the V gene TRBV5-1; D uncertain. This CDR3 has 13 residues. The ends were cut back, 4 bases at V and 7 bases at J, with 14 bases in the middle. Germline V lookup: CDR1 SGHRS, CDR2 YFSETQ. CDR3 sequence reads: CASSAIVGIGYTF. The DNA for the CDR3 is TGCGCCAGCAGCGCGATTGTGGGGATTGGCTACACCTTC.

The chain recombines TRBV5-1 with TRBJ2-2; 9 nucleotides match TRBD2. Trimming took 2 bases from V and 2 from J; bases not matched to a gene: 7. CDR1 and CDR2 (germline): SGHRS, YFSETQ. The CDR3 length is 17 residues. The CDR3 DNA reads as TGCGCCAGCAGCTTCGGACTAGCGTTTTCTAACACCGGGGAGCTGTTTTTT. This codes for CASSFGLAFSNTGELFF.

The chain uses TRBV14 and TRBJ2-5; maybe TRBD1 (6 bases). This CDR3 spans 15 amino acids. The V end lost 4 bases, the J end lost 2 bases, and 14 bases lay between the germline ends. Germline-derived CDR1 and CDR2 are SGHDN and FVKESK. CDR3 protein: CASSRLGQTQETQYF. CDR3 DNA: TGTGCCAGCAGCCGTCTGGGACAAACTCAAGAGACCCAGTACTTC.

V gene TRBV14 combines with J gene TRBJ1-4; a possible D gene is TRBD1 (5 bases). Trimming shortened V by 4 bases and J by 8 bases, and 17 bases separated the two germline ends. The CDR3 sequence is 15 residues long. Germline loops: CDR1 SGHDN, CDR2 FVKESK. The CDR3 sequence: CASSRGARGREKLFF. CDR3 in DNA: TGTGCCAGCAGCCGAGGGGCACGGGGAAGGGAAAAACTGTTTTTT.

The chain has TRBV7-2 and TRBJ2-2; D is uncertain. The CDR3 sequence is 15 residues long. Germline assignment: CDR1 SGHTA and CDR2 FQGNSA. V lost 2 bases and J lost 2, with 9 bases in between. CDR3 in amino acids: CASSLSWANTGELFF. The CDR3 DNA sequence: TGTGCCAGCAGCTTATCATGGGCCAACACCGGGGAGCTGTTTTTT.

The V call is TRBV9, the J call TRBJ1-5; D is possibly TRBD1 (5 bases). V was pared by 0 bases and J by 7 bases, with 14 bases between. This CDR3 comprises 15 residues. Germline CDR1 and CDR2: SGDLS and YYNGEE. The CDR3 DNA follows: TGTGCCAGCAGCGTAGACGGAGGGAGGGGCCAGCCCCAGCATTTT. Translation: CASSVDGGRGQPQHF.

With regard to this clone: Additional DNA sequences in this sample encode the identical CDR3. This sequence joins TRBV6-5 and TRBJ2-7; D gene unclear. CDR3 size: 13 residues. Trimming shortened V by 0 bases and J by 2 bases, and 5 bases separated the two germline ends. Germline V gene lookup returns CDR1 MNHEY and CDR2 SVGAGI. The CDR3 loop is CASSYSEAYEQYF. CDR3 DNA sequence: TGTGCCAGCAGTTACTCGGAAGCCTACGAGCAGTACTTC.

This chain uses TRBV6-5 with TRBJ1-5, with D uncertain. Germline V gene data show CDR1 as MNHEY and CDR2 as SVGAGI. This CDR3 has 13 amino acids. V lost 8 bases, J lost 4 bases, and 12 bases lay in between. In DNA form, the CDR3 reads TGTGCCAGCGCCTCCGTGGAGAATCAGCCCCAGCATTTT. Its protein product is CASASVENQPQHF.

The CDR3 bases are TGTGCCAGCAGCTTCATAGGAACCGGGGAGCTGTTTTTT. It translates to CASSFIGTGELFF. The chain couples TRBV13 to TRBJ2-2; D gene ambiguous. The V end lost 3 bases, the J end lost 5 bases, and 7 bases lay between the germline ends. This CDR3 spans 13 amino acids. The germline CDR1 and CDR2 sequences are PRHDT and FYEKMQ (reference sequence).

The chain recombines TRBV27 with TRBJ1-4; no clear D gene. This CDR3 contains 16 residues. Germline V gene sequence: CDR1 MNHEY, CDR2 SMNVEV (reference sequence). The V end was cut by 1 base, the J end by 8 bases, with 17 bases between. The CDR3 DNA is TGTGCCAGCAGTTTATTACCGGACGTGGTAATGGAAAAACTGTTTTTT. This gives the protein CASSLLPDVVMEKLFF.

The rearrangement joins TRBV29-1 to TRBJ2-1; 8 positions agree with TRBD1. The CDR3 sequence is 10 residues long. The J segment lost 15 bases and the V segment lost 7 bases, leaving 8 bases of the junction unmatched. Germline values: CDR1 SQVTM, CDR2 ANQGSEA. The CDR3 bases are TGCAGCGCTCTTTCTGGACAGGGGTTCTTC. Translating it yields CSALSGQGFF.

The chain uses TRBV25-1 and TRBJ1-1; no reliable D call. This CDR3 region has 11 residues. Between the trimmed V and J ends, which lost 3 bases and 7 bases, there was a span of 6 bases. CDR1 is MGHDK, CDR2 SYGVNS, per germline. DNA of the CDR3: TGTGCCAGCAGTGATCGGGGTGAAGCTTTCTTT. Protein sequence: CASSDRGEAFF. Complete variable domain (other parts from reference TRBV25-1 and TRBJ1-1): EADIYQTPRYLVIGTGKKITLECSQTMGHDKMYWYQQDPGMELHLIHYSYGVNSTEKGDLSSESTVSRIRTEHFPLTLESARPSHTSQYLCASSDRGEAFFGQGTRLTVV.

This chain links TRBV7-3 with TRBJ2-1; D gene uncertain. The CDR3 length is 13 residues. CDR1 is SGHTA, CDR2 FQGTGA, per germline. Between the trimmed V and J ends, which lost 2 bases and 8 bases, there was a span of 10 bases. The CDR3 reads CASSLRYRDEQFF. The CDR3 nucleotides read TGTGCCAGCAGCTTACGGTATAGGGATGAGCAGTTCTTC.

The chain combines TRBV6-1 with TRBJ2-7; D gene unclear. CDR3 length: 14 residues. Trimming removed 2 bases at V and 3 bases at J, with 11 bases between. Germline values: CDR1 MNHNS, CDR2 SASEGT. CDR3 residues: CASSERQLDYEQYF. DNA for the CDR3: TGTGCCAGCAGTGAACGACAACTCGACTACGAGCAGTACTTC.

The V gene is TRBV7-2, the J gene TRBJ2-7; TRBD1 matches 8 bases. Trimming took 5 bases from V and 4 from J; bases not matched to a gene: 7. CDR1 and CDR2 from the germline V gene are SGHTA and FQGNSA. The CDR3 extends over 14 amino acids. The CDR3 region has the DNA TGTGCCAGCAGCCCCGATTGGGACAGGTACGAGCAGTACTTC. This translates into CASSPDWDRYEQYF. Full variable domain (outside the CDR3, taken from reference TRBV7-2 and TRBJ2-7): GAGVSQSPSNKVTEKGKDVELRCDPISGHTALYWYRQSLGQGLEFLIYFQGNSAPDKSGLPSDRFSAERTGGSVSTLTIQRTQQEDSAVYLCASSPDWDRYEQYFGPGTRLTVT.

The chain combines TRBV11-3 with TRBJ2-7, with 10 bases identical to TRBD2. Trimming removed 5 bases from V and 0 bases from J; junction bases left unmatched: 7. Germline lookup yields CDR1 SGHNT and CDR2 YENEEA. The length of the CDR3 is 16 residues. The CDR3 nucleotides are TGTGCCAGCAGCGATCTAGCGGGAGTCAGCTCCTACGAGCAGTACTTC. Translation: CASSDLAGVSSYEQYF.

The CDR3 DNA follows: TGTGCCTGGAGTGTACAGGCAGAAGAGACCCAGTACTTC. Protein: CAWSVQAEETQYF. The chain recombines TRBV30 with TRBJ2-5; maybe TRBD1 (5 bases). Trimming took off 0 bases at V and 3 bases at J, with 8 bases between the two ends. The germline gives CDR1 GTSNPN, CDR2 SVGIG (reference sequence). The length of the CDR3 is 13 residues.

J is TRBJ1-2 and V is TRBV28; D may be TRBD1 (5 bases). The germline gives CDR1 MDHEN, CDR2 SYDVKM. The CDR3 has 14 amino acids. V shed 7 bases and J shed 4 bases, with 16 bases lying between them. In nucleotides, the CDR3 is TGTGCCAGCATTAGAGGGGTTTTCTCCTATGGCTACACCTTC. This translates into CASIRGVFSYGYTF.